The 2 T cell receptor beta chains below were found in one sample sequenced in a study of Ad26.COV2.S vaccination and SARS-CoV-2 variants. As to treatment: roughly 18 received Ad26.COV2.S at low or high dose, single or two shots; several received placebo; per-sample allocation not given. Sample collection was performed on day 63 after the first vaccine or placebo injection. This table comes from immunoSEQ multiplex PCR, and its TCRdb copy is limited to in-frame clones, with some not included. There are approximately 340,000 clones in the sample; 80% to 90% occur only once, and 2.5% to 3.5% lies in the top ten. Sequenced here: peripheral blood, sampled in a trial of Ad26.COV2.S vaccine versus placebo. These receptors were obtained from a person aged 18-65 years who received the Ad26.COV2.S COVID-19 vaccine or a placebo.

CDR3 sequence reads: CASSFWAGEKLFF. CDR3 DNA sequence: TGTGCCAGCAGCTTCTGGGCAGGCGAAAAACTGTTTTTT. V is TRBV7-2 and J is TRBJ1-4; D call uncertain. V lost 3 bases and J 8 bases, leaving 10 bases between the germline ends. The germline gives CDR1 SGHTA, CDR2 FQGNSA. The CDR3 loop spans 13 amino acids. Looking up the rest from reference TRBV7-2 and TRBJ1-4 gives the full variable domain: GAGVSQSPSNKVTEKGKDVELRCDPISGHTALYWYRQSLGQGLEFLIYFQGNSAPDKSGLPSDRFSAERTGGSVSTLTIQRTQQEDSAVYLCASSFWAGEKLFFGSGTQLSVL.

The chain employs TRBV19 and TRBJ1-2, with D possibly TRBD1 on 5 matching bases. The CDR3 runs to 14 residues. Between the trimmed V and J ends, which lost 3 bases and 2 bases, there was a span of 10 bases. CDR1 and CDR2 from the germline V gene are LNHDA and SQIVND (reference sequence). The CDR3, as DNA: TGTGCCAGTAGTATGGGAGGGGCCAACTATGGCTACACCTTC. Protein sequence: CASSMGGANYGYTF.